These 18 T cell receptor beta chains share one sample of origin, sequenced in a study of T cell repertoires in cytomegalovirus infection. TCRdb analysed the reads with MiXCR anew, one entry per CDR3 protein. The sample gives 300,000 or so distinct CDR3 sequences, about 23% of which show up once; over 11% is in the top ten. The sample taken for sequencing was PBMCs. The receptors come from a human donor in good health (CMV status not recorded). Some clones in this sample may be carry-over from other donors' samples.

The rearrangement links TRBV6-1 to TRBJ2-5; the match to TRBD2 covers 11 bases. This CDR3 spans 17 amino acids. V lost 7 bases, J lost 2 bases, and 12 bases stayed unmatched. Germline V gene sequence: CDR1 MNHNS, CDR2 SASEGT. CDR3 amino acids: CASITGLAATIQETQYF. CDR3 DNA: TGTGCCAGCATAACGGGACTAGCGGCGACCATACAAGAGACCCAGTACTTC.

This clonotype has a handful of counts. This chain uses TRBV29-1 with TRBJ1-2; maybe TRBD1 (6 bases). Germline lookup yields CDR1 SQVTM and CDR2 ANQGSEA. The ends were cut back, 1 base at V and 6 bases at J, with 15 bases in the middle. CDR3 length: 14 amino acids. This CDR3 reads CSVEGAGAINGYTF. In DNA, the CDR3 is TGCAGCGTTGAAGGGGCGGGGGCAATAAATGGCTACACCTTC.

The gene calls are TRBV5-6 and TRBJ2-3; D ambiguous. Germline loops: CDR1 SGHDT, CDR2 YYEEEE. This CDR3 spans 15 amino acids. With 6 bases removed from V and 2 bases from J, the gap between germline ends came to 16 bases. The CDR3 sequence: CASNYRSTHTDTQYF. In DNA form, the CDR3 reads TGTGCCAGCAACTACAGATCTACGCACACAGATACGCAGTATTTT.

This clonotype has just a few counts. The rearrangement links TRBV28 to TRBJ2-1, with unresolved D. CDR1 is MDHEN and CDR2 is SYDVKM in the germline V gene. V was shortened by 5 bases and J by 0 bases, with 11 bases between the two germline ends. The CDR3 is 15 amino acids. In DNA form, the CDR3 reads TGTGCCAGCAGTGTATTCAGGAGCTCCTACAATGAGCAGTTCTTC. Residues: CASSVFRSSYNEQFF.

This rearrangement joins TRBV11-2 to TRBJ1-1, with a weak D call TRBD1 (5 bases). This CDR3 region has 13 residues. Germline CDR1 is SGHAT and CDR2 is FQNNGV. Trimming removed 8 bases at V and 5 bases at J, with 15 bases between. The CDR3 DNA follows: TGTGCCAGCCGTGGGGGAGGGAGAACTGAAGCTTTCTTT. Translation: CASRGGGRTEAFF. The entire variable domain, with the rest obtained from reference TRBV11-2 and TRBJ1-1, is as follows: EAGVAQSPRYKIIEKRQSVAFWCNPISGHATLYWYQQILGQGPKLLIQFQNNGVVDDSQLPKDRFSAERLKGVDSTLKIQPAKLEDSAVYLCASRGGGRTEAFFGQGTRLTVV.

The chain uses TRBV28 and TRBJ1-4; no reliable D call. The CDR3 loop spans 15 amino acids. V was shortened by 4 bases and J by 7 bases, with 16 bases between the two germline ends. CDR1 and CDR2 (germline): MDHEN, SYDVKM. In nucleotides, the CDR3 is TGTGCCAGCAGTTCCCCGGGAGGGTTGGGTGAAAAACTGTTTTTT. It is translated as CASSSPGGLGEKLFF.

The sample holds many counts of this clonotype. This sequence joins TRBV12-3 or TRBV12-4 and TRBJ2-3, with a weak D call TRBD1 (6 bases). Trimming removed 7 bases at V and 1 base at J, with 9 bases between. CDR3 length: 13 residues. CDR3: CASTPGGTDTQYF. The CDR3, as DNA: TGTGCCAGCACCCCAGGGGGCACAGATACGCAGTATTTT.

The rearrangement links TRBV15 to TRBJ2-2; tentatively, D is TRBD1 or TRBD2 (5 bases each). The CDR3 sequence is 12 residues long. V was cut by 8 bases and J by 5 bases, with 9 bases left in between. The germline CDR1 and CDR2 sequences are LNHNV and YYDKDF (reference sequence). CDR3 bases: TGTGCCACCGGGACCGGGACCGGGGAGCTGTTTTTT. It translates to CATGTGTGELFF.

The chain recombines TRBV4-3 with TRBJ2-2; unclear D gene. Deletions cut 4 bases from V and 8 bases from J, with 11 bases between. This CDR3 region has 13 residues. Germline assignment: CDR1 LGHNA and CDR2 YSLEER. In nucleotides, the CDR3 is TGCGCCAGCAGCCCAAGGGTTGGTGGGGAGCTGTTTTTT. As protein: CASSPRVGGELFF.

This clonotype has at least ten counts. The chain has TRBV11-1 and TRBJ2-3; 11 bases map to TRBD2. Germline lookup yields CDR1 SGHAT and CDR2 FQDESV (reference sequence). V lost 5 bases and J lost 4; bases outside the gene matches: 11. The CDR3 covers 17 residues. For the CDR3, the DNA is TGTGCCAGCAGCCCCTTCCTGACTAGCGGGATCCCAGATACGCAGTATTTT. Its protein product is CASSPFLTSGIPDTQYF. Looking up the rest from reference TRBV11-1 and TRBJ2-3 gives the full variable domain: EAEVAQSPRYKITEKSQAVAFWCDPISGHATLYWYRQILGQGPELLVQFQDESVVDDSQLPKDRFSAERLKGVDSTLKIQPAELGDSAMYLCASSPFLTSGIPDTQYFGPGTRLTVL.

This sequence joins TRBV30 and TRBJ1-2; D is undetermined. Germline lookup yields CDR1 GTSNPN and CDR2 SVGIG (reference sequence). V was shortened by 0 bases and J by 2 bases, with 10 bases between the two germline ends. There are 14 residues in the CDR3. The CDR3 DNA reads as TGTGCCTGGAGTGTGCAGGCAATCAACTATGGCTACACCTTC. Translating it yields CAWSVQAINYGYTF.

This chain uses TRBV27 with TRBJ1-3; TRBD1 is a possible D gene (5 bases). V gave up 4 bases and J gave up 2 bases, with 9 bases separating them. In germline, CDR1 is MNHEY, CDR2 SMNVEV (reference sequence). This CDR3 spans 14 amino acids. As DNA, the CDR3 is TGTGCCAGCAGTTCAACGACAGCTGGAAACACCATATATTTT. This translates into CASSSTTAGNTIYF.

This clonotype was observed a few times. The J gene is TRBJ2-7, the V gene TRBV12-3 or TRBV12-4; D unresolved. V lost 3 bases and J lost 2, with 8 bases in between. This CDR3 contains 13 residues. This chain's CDR3 is CASSLVETYEQYF. The DNA of the CDR3 is TGTGCCAGCAGTTTGGTAGAGACCTACGAGCAGTACTTC.

This clonotype was seen ten or more times. The chain joins TRBV6-5 to TRBJ2-2, with 9 bases aligning to TRBD2. With V trimmed by 0 bases and J by 1 base, 0 bases remained unmatched. The CDR3 is 16 amino acids. Germline CDR1 is MNHEY and CDR2 is SVGAGI. The CDR3 bases are TGTGCCAGCAGTTACTCGACTAGCGGGAACACCGGGGAGCTGTTTTTT. This encodes CASSYSTSGNTGELFF.

The rearrangement uses TRBV12-3 or TRBV12-4 and TRBJ1-6; 10 bases agree with TRBD1. The CDR3 totals 16 residues. V lost 4 bases, J lost 10 bases, and 10 bases stayed unmatched. The CDR3 nucleotides are TGTGCCAGCAGTTCAGGGACAGGGGCATCTTACTCACCCCTCCACTTT. Residues: CASSSGTGASYSPLHF.

This CDR3 is CASSQQQTLGGGYTF. The CDR3 DNA is TGTGCCAGCAGCCAACAACAGACCCTAGGTGGTGGCTACACCTTC. The V call is TRBV14, the J call TRBJ1-2; D unresolved. The CDR3 length is 15 residues. Germline V gene sequence: CDR1 SGHDN, CDR2 FVKESK. Between the trimmed V and J ends, which lost 2 bases and 7 bases, there was a span of 17 bases.

This clonotype has at least ten counts. The chain couples TRBV7-2 to TRBJ2-7; D may correspond to TRBD1 or TRBD2 (5 bases each). V gave up 5 bases and J gave up 7 bases, with 12 bases separating them. CDR1 and CDR2 from the germline V gene are SGHTA and FQGNSA. CDR3 length: 12 residues. CDR3 coding DNA: TGTGCCAGCAGCACTTATGGGGGAGAGCAGTACTTC. Translation gives CASSTYGGEQYF.

The CDR3 DNA follows: TGTGCCAGCAACTACCACAGGGATCAGCCCCAGCATTTT. This translates into CASNYHRDQPQHF. V is TRBV2 and J is TRBJ1-5; D perhaps matches TRBD1 (6 bases). The CDR3 runs 13 residues. V was trimmed by 7 bases and J by 5 bases, leaving 12 bases between them. Germline assignment: CDR1 SNHLY and CDR2 FYNNEI.